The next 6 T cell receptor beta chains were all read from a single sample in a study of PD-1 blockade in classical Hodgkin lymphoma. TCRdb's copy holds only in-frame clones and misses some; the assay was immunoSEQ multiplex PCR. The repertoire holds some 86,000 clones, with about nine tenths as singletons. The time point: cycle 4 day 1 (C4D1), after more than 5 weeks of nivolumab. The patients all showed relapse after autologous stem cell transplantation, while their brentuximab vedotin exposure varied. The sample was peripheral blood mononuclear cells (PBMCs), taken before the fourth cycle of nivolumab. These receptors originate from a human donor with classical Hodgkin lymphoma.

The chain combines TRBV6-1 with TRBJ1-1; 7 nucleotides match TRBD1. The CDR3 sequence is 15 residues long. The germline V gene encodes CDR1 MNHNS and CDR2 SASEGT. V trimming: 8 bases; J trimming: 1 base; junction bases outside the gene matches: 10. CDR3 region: CASVRAGGANTEAFF. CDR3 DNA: TGTGCCAGCGTAAGGGCAGGGGGAGCGAACACTGAAGCTTTCTTT.

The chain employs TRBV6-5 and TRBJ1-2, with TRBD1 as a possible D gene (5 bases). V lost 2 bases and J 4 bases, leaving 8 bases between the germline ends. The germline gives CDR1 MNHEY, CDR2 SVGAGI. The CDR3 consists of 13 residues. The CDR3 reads CASSYDSFYGYTF. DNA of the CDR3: TGTGCCAGCAGTTACGACAGCTTCTATGGCTACACCTTC.

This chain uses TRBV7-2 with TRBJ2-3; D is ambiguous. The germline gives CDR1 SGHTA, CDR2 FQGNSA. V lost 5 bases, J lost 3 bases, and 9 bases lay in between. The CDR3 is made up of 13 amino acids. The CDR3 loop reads CASSPQVTDTQYF. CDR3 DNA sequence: TGTGCCAGCAGCCCCCAGGTTACAGATACGCAGTATTTT.

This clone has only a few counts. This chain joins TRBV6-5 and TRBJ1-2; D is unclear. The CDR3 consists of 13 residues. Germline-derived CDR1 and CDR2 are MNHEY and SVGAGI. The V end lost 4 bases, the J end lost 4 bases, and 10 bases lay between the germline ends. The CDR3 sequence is CASSSEDLYGYTF. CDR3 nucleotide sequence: TGTGCCAGCAGTTCTGAGGATCTCTATGGCTACACCTTC.

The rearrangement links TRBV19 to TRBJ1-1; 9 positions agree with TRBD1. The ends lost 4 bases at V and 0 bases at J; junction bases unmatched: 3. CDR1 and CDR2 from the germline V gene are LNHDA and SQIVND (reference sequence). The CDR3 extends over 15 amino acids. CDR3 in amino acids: CASSTGTGLNTEAFF. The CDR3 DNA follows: TGTGCCAGTAGTACCGGGACAGGGTTGAACACTGAAGCTTTCTTT.

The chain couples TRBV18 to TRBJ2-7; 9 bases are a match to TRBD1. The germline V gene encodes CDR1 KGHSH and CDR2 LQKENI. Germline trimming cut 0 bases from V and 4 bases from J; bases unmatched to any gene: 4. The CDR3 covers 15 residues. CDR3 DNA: TGTGCCAGCTCACCACCGGGACAGGGAAGATACGAGCAGTACTTC. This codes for CASSPPGQGRYEQYF.